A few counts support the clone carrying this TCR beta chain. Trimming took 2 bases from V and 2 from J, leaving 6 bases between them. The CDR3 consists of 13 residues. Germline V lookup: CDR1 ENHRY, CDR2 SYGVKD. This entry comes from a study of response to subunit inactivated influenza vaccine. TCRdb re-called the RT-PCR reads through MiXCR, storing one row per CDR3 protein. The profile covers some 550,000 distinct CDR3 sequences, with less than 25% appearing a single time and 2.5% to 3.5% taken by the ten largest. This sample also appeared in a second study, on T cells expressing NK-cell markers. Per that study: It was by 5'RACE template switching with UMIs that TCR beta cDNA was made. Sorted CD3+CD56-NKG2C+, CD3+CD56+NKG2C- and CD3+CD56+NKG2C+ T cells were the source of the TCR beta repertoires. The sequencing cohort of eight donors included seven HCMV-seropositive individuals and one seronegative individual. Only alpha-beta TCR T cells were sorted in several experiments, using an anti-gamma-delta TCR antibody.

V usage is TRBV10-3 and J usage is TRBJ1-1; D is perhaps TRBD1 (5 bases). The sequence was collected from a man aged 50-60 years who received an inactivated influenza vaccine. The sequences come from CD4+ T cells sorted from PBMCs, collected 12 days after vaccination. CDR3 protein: CAISERGNTEAFF. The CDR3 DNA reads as TGTGCCATCAGTGAGAGGGGTAACACTGAAGCTTTCTTT.